This entry describes one TCR beta chain. The antigen is unknown. The CDR3 extends over 14 amino acids. The germline V and J ends were trimmed by 1 base and 8 bases, with 12 bases remaining between them. Germline CDR1 SGHTA, CDR2 FQGNSA. This sample is drawn from a study of glioma-infiltrating T cells. Amplification of TCR alpha and beta CDR3 regions from RNA used iRepertoire nested multiplex PCR. Input was about 95-400 ng of tissue mRNA or PBMC total RNA. Each CDR3 protein is one row after TCRdb ran MiXCR on the multiplex PCR reads. The table has 93,000 or so distinct CDR3 sequences, under 30% seen once; the top ten hold approximately 46%. Findings of the study overall: Gliomas, especially low-grade, showed above-expected tissue-blood divergence; non-neoplastic patients showed below. Only very few CDR3 sequences appeared in both tissue and blood.

The chain links TRBV7-2 to TRBJ2-1; no clear D. The TCR originated in a human donor with low-grade glioma or glioblastoma, undergoing nonglioma brain surgery, or in good health (not recorded which). The source material was glioma tissue, nonneoplastic brain tissue, or PBMCs (not recorded which). The CDR3 is CASSLDHEVDEQFF. CDR3 coding DNA: TGTGCCAGCAGCTTAGATCACGAGGTGGATGAGCAGTTCTTC. Full variable domain (remainder filled in from reference TRBV7-2 and TRBJ2-1): GAGVSQSPSNKVTEKGKDVELRCDPISGHTALYWYRQSLGQGLEFLIYFQGNSAPDKSGLPSDRFSAERTGGSVSTLTIQRTQQEDSAVYLCASSLDHEVDEQFFGPGTRLTVL.